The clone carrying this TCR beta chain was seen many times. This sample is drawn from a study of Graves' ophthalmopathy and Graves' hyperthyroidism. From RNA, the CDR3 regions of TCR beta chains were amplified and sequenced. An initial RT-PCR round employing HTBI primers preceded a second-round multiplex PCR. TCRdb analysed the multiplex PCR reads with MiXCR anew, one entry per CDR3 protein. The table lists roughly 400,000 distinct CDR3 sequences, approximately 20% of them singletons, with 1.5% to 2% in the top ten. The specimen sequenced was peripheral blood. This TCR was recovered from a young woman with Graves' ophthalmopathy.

The CDR3 DNA is TGTGCTAGTGGCTCAGGGGAAGAGACCCAGTACTTC. Protein product: CASGSGEETQYF. The chain has TRBV12-5 and TRBJ2-5; possibly TRBD1 for D (6 bases). Germline V gene data show CDR1 as LGHNT and CDR2 as FRNRAP. Trimming removed 6 bases from V and 3 bases from J, with 8 bases in between. The CDR3 covers 12 residues. The full variable domain, its missing parts supplied by reference TRBV12-5 and TRBJ2-5, is DARVTQTPRHKVTEMGQEVTMRCQPILGHNTVFWYRQTMMQGLELLAYFRNRAPLDDSGMPKDRFSAEMPDATLATLKIQPSEPRDSAVYFCASGSGEETQYFGPGTRLLVL.